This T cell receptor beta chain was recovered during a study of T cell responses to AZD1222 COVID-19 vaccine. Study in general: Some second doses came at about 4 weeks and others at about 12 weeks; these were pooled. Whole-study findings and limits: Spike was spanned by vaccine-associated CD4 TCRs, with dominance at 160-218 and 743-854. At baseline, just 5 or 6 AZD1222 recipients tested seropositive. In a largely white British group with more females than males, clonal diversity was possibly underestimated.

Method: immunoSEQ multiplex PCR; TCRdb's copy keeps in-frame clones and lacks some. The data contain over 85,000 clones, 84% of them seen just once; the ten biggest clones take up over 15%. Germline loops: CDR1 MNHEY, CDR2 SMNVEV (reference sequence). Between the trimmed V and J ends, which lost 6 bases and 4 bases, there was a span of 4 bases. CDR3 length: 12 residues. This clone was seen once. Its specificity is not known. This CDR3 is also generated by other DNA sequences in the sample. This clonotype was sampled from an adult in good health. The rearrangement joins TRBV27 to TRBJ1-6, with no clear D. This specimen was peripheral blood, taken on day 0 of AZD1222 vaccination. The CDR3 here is CASSSYNSPLHF. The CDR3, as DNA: TGTGCCAGCAGCTCGTATAATTCACCCCTCCACTTT.